What follows are 21 T cell receptor beta chains derived from one specimen sequenced in a study of blood T cell repertoires in COVID-19 (TCRdb year 2020). Receptor amplification or capture employed the immunoSEQ multiplex PCR assay. Drawn from immuneACCESS, this table holds only the in-frame rearrangements with V and J called that TCRdb kept. Clones are partly lost; checked studies trace under half to an unresolved V gene and leave the rest unexplained. The sample table records about 250,000 clones; around nine tenths of these occur just once. The ten largest account for roughly 1.6% of the sample. The sequenced material came from peripheral blood. These receptors were obtained from a woman in her fifties or sixties who had recovered from COVID-19.

V is TRBV7-9 and J is TRBJ2-7, with 8 bases matching TRBD1. The germline gives CDR1 SEHNR, CDR2 FQNEAQ (reference sequence). V lost 5 bases, J lost 5 bases, and 11 bases stayed unmatched. CDR3 length: 15 residues. CDR3 protein: CASSKRQGLEDEQYF. The CDR3, as DNA: TGTGCCAGCAGCAAACGACAGGGGCTTGAGGACGAGCAGTACTTC. Drawing the rest from reference TRBV7-9 and TRBJ2-7, the complete variable domain is DTGVSQNPRHKITKRGQNVTFRCDPISEHNRLYWYRQTLGQGPEFLTYFQNEAQLEKSRLLSDRFSAERPKGSFSTLEIQRTEQGDSAMYLCASSKRQGLEDEQYFGPGTRLTVT.

The CDR3 loop is CASSSQERTPLHF. Written as DNA, the CDR3 is TGTGCCAGCAGCTCCCAGGAAAGGACACCCCTCCACTTT. The rearrangement joins TRBV7-9 to TRBJ1-6; D not resolved. The CDR3 contains 13 residues. Trimming shortened V by 4 bases and J by 11 bases, and 12 bases separated the two germline ends. Germline-derived CDR1 and CDR2 are SEHNR and FQNEAQ (reference sequence).

This chain joins TRBV13 and TRBJ1-1, with D possibly being TRBD1 (5 bases). Germline-derived CDR1 and CDR2 are PRHDT and FYEKMQ (reference sequence). CDR3 size: 14 residues. Trimming stripped 3 bases from V and 4 bases from J, with 12 bases between. The CDR3 spells CASSFGGRSTEAFF. CDR3 sequence (DNA): TGTGCCAGCAGCTTCGGGGGGAGGTCCACTGAAGCTTTCTTT.

The chain carries TRBV6-5 and TRBJ2-6; TRBD1 is a possible D gene (6 bases). V lost 2 bases and J 0 bases, leaving 8 bases between the germline ends. The CDR3 has 16 residues. Per the germline V gene, CDR1 is MNHEY and CDR2 is SVGAGI. The CDR3 protein is CASSYATGSGANVLTF. In DNA form, the CDR3 reads TGTGCCAGCAGTTACGCGACAGGCTCTGGGGCCAACGTCCTGACTTTC.

The chain employs TRBV19 and TRBJ2-3, with TRBD1 identical over 9 bases. Unmatched junction bases numbered 4, after V lost 6 bases and J lost 3 bases. Germline V gene lookup returns CDR1 LNHDA and CDR2 SQIVND (reference sequence). The CDR3 totals 14 residues. In nucleotides, the CDR3 is TGTGCCAGTAGGGACAGGGGAAGGACAGATACGCAGTATTTT. Its protein product is CASRDRGRTDTQYF.

V is TRBV7-9 and J is TRBJ2-7, with D possibly matching TRBD2 (7 bases). Between the trimmed V and J ends, which lost 3 bases and 0 bases, there was a span of 24 bases. The CDR3 loop spans 19 amino acids. Germline V gives CDR1 SEHNR, CDR2 FQNEAQ (reference sequence). DNA of the CDR3: TGTGCCAGCAGCTTGCACCGGGGAGGGACATTCGCCCGCTCCTACGAGCAGTACTTC. Translated: CASSLHRGGTFARSYEQYF.

This clone has a count of ten or more. J is TRBJ2-7 and V is TRBV11-2; 8 bases line up with TRBD1. The J segment lost 2 bases and the V segment lost 4 bases, leaving 4 bases of the junction unmatched. The CDR3 consists of 14 residues. CDR1 SGHAT and CDR2 FQNNGV come from the germline V gene. The CDR3: CASSSDRAAYEQYF. The CDR3, as DNA: TGTGCCAGCAGCTCGGACAGGGCCGCCTACGAGCAGTACTTC. Using reference TRBV11-2 and TRBJ2-7 for the parts outside the CDR3, the full variable domain is EAGVAQSPRYKIIEKRQSVAFWCNPISGHATLYWYQQILGQGPKLLIQFQNNGVVDDSQLPKDRFSAERLKGVDSTLKIQPAKLEDSAVYLCASSSDRAAYEQYFGPGTRLTVT.

The V and J genes are TRBV7-6 and TRBJ1-4; D is perhaps TRBD1 (6 bases). Germline lookup yields CDR1 SGHVS and CDR2 FNYEAQ. This CDR3 has 15 residues. The V end was cut by 1 base, the J end by 7 bases, with 13 bases between. The CDR3 loop is CASSLGGGGAEKLFF. In nucleotides, the CDR3 is TGTGCCAGCAGCTTAGGGGGCGGGGGCGCTGAAAAACTGTTTTTT. The complete variable domain, with remaining parts taken from reference TRBV7-6 and TRBJ1-4, reads GAGVSQSPRYKVTKRGQDVALRCDPISGHVSLYWYRQALGQGPEFLTYFNYEAQQDKSGLPNDRFSAERPEGSISTLTIQRTEQRDSAMYRCASSLGGGGAEKLFFGSGTQLSVL.

The sample holds a few counts of this clone. The V call is TRBV14, the J call TRBJ2-2, with 10 bases lining up with TRBD1. The germline V gene has CDR1 SGHDN and CDR2 FVKESK. V gave up 3 bases and J gave up 3 bases; unmatched junction bases: 4. This CDR3 is built from 16 residues. As DNA, the CDR3 is TGTGCCAGCAGCCAGTGGGGGACAGGGGACACCGGGGAGCTGTTTTTT. It translates to CASSQWGTGDTGELFF.

The V call is TRBV19, the J call TRBJ2-5; a possible D gene is TRBD1 (6 bases). Trimming stripped 4 bases from V and 2 bases from J, with 8 bases between. Looked up from germline, CDR1 is LNHDA and CDR2 is SQIVND (reference sequence). The CDR3 is made up of 13 amino acids. The CDR3 spells CASSTTGQETQYF. The DNA for the CDR3 is TGTGCCAGTAGTACGACAGGACAAGAGACCCAGTACTTC.

The CDR3 sequence: CASGGSGGADTQYF. Here the CDR3 DNA reads TGTGCCAGCGGGGGGAGCGGGGGGGCAGATACGCAGTATTTT. J is TRBJ2-3 and V is TRBV2, with 10 bases aligning to TRBD2. V dropped 8 bases and J dropped 4; count of bases not matched to a gene: 6. CDR1 and CDR2 (germline): SNHLY, FYNNEI. The CDR3 has 14 amino acids. Complete variable domain (other parts from reference TRBV2 and TRBJ2-3): EPEVTQTPSHQVTQMGQEVILRCVPISNHLYFYWYRQILGQKVEFLVSFYNNEISEKSEIFDDQFSVERPDGSNFTLKIRSTKLEDSAMYFCASGGSGGADTQYFGPGTRLTVL.

The chain is built from TRBV5-6 and TRBJ2-2, with TRBD1 matching 7 bases. The CDR3 has 17 residues. V gave up 0 bases and J gave up 0 bases; unmatched junction bases: 5. Germline V lookup: CDR1 SGHDT, CDR2 YYEEEE. CDR3 sequence (DNA): TGTGCCAGCAGCTTGGCAGCGACAGGGACGAACACCGGGGAGCTGTTTTTT. This gives the protein CASSLAATGTNTGELFF.

The J gene is TRBJ2-7, the V gene TRBV11-2; the D gene is possibly TRBD2 (7 bases). Trimming took off 0 bases at V and 2 bases at J, with 26 bases between the two ends. The CDR3 spans 20 residues. Per the germline V gene, CDR1 is SGHAT and CDR2 is FQNNGV. This chain's CDR3 is CASSLETWRGPTRKPYEQYF. The DNA for the CDR3 is TGTGCCAGCAGCTTAGAAACTTGGCGGGGGCCCACCCGGAAACCCTACGAGCAGTACTTC.

The genes are TRBV12-3 or TRBV12-4 and TRBJ2-7, with D tentatively TRBD1 (5 bases). This CDR3 is built from 13 residues. V was trimmed by 2 bases and J by 6 bases, leaving 11 bases between them. The chain's CDR3 is CASSLSRQREQYF. The CDR3 bases are TGTGCCAGCAGTTTAAGTCGACAGCGCGAGCAGTACTTC.

The rearrangement uses TRBV7-8 and TRBJ2-3; the match to TRBD1 covers 9 bases. V gave up 6 bases and J gave up 2 bases; unmatched junction bases: 6. Germline V gene data show CDR1 as SGHVS and CDR2 as FQNEAQ. CDR3 length: 15 amino acids. The CDR3 loop is CASSPQGAATDTQYF. As DNA, the CDR3 is TGTGCCAGCAGTCCACAGGGGGCCGCCACAGATACGCAGTATTTT.

The chain has TRBV6-5 and TRBJ2-5; no clear D gene. The CDR3 contains 13 residues. Germline V gene sequence: CDR1 MNHEY, CDR2 SVGAGI. V was trimmed by 8 bases and J by 3 bases, leaving 13 bases between them. In DNA form, the CDR3 reads TGTGCCAGCGCGATTGGTTTAGAAGAGACCCAGTACTTC. Protein sequence: CASAIGLEETQYF.

The V call is TRBV2, the J call TRBJ2-5; 8 bases are a match to TRBD2. CDR1 and CDR2 from the germline V gene are SNHLY and FYNNEI. The CDR3 totals 15 residues. J gave up 1 base and V 5 bases, and 6 bases lay outside the gene matches. The CDR3 coding sequence is TGTGCCAGCAGTAAACTAGCGGCCCCCCAAGAGACCCAGTACTTC. This translates into CASSKLAAPQETQYF.

This chain joins TRBV4-3 and TRBJ1-2; no clear D. The CDR3 runs 11 residues. The V and J ends lost 4 bases and 5 bases respectively, with 5 bases between them. CDR1 and CDR2 from the germline V gene are LGHNA and YSLEER. The CDR3: CASSRGYGYTF. CDR3 DNA: TGCGCCAGCAGCCGAGGTTATGGCTACACCTTC.

The chain carries TRBV5-4 and TRBJ1-4; maybe TRBD1 (5 bases). V shed 4 bases and J shed 8 bases, with 15 bases lying between them. There are 14 residues in the CDR3. The V gene's germline CDR1 is SGHNT and CDR2 YYREEE (reference sequence). This CDR3 reads CASSLLGGGEKLFF. The CDR3 nucleotides are TGTGCCAGCAGCCTGCTGGGGGGAGGAGAAAAACTGTTTTTT. The complete variable domain, with remaining parts taken from reference TRBV5-4 and TRBJ1-4, reads ETGVTQSPTHLIKTRGQQVTLRCSSQSGHNTVSWYQQALGQGPQFIFQYYREEENGRGNFPPRFSGLQFPNYSSELNVNALELDDSALYLCASSLLGGGEKLFFGSGTQLSVL.

The rearrangement links TRBV7-2 to TRBJ2-5; 11 nucleotides line up with TRBD2. V dropped 1 base and J dropped 4; count of bases not matched to a gene: 11. Germline CDR1 reads SGHTA; CDR2 reads FQGNSA. This CDR3 has 18 amino acids. The CDR3 loop reads CASSLGVAASGGRETQYF. CDR3 DNA sequence: TGTGCCAGCAGCTTAGGGGTGGCGGCTAGCGGGGGGAGAGAGACCCAGTACTTC.

The V and J genes are TRBV13 and TRBJ1-2, with D possibly being TRBD1 (5 bases). Germline-derived CDR1 and CDR2 are PRHDT and FYEKMQ (reference sequence). V gave up 2 bases and J gave up 8 bases, with 18 bases separating them. CDR3 length equals 15 residues. DNA for the CDR3: TGTGCCAGCAGCTTACAGGTCAGGGAGGGAAGAGGCTACACCTTC. The encoded protein is CASSLQVREGRGYTF. Variable domain in full (rest from reference TRBV13 and TRBJ1-2): AAGVIQSPRHLIKEKRETATLKCYPIPRHDTVYWYQQGPGQDPQFLISFYEKMQSDKGSIPDRFSAQQFSDYHSELNMSSLELGDSALYFCASSLQVREGRGYTFGSGTRLTVV.